Listed below are T cell receptor beta chains from one sample, sequenced in a study of blood T cell dynamics during melanoma immunotherapy. The assay was immunoSEQ multiplex PCR, and TCRdb's table has in-frame clones only and misses some. The sample yields 4,000 to 4,500 clones, roughly 97% seen once. Sequencing was performed on effector memory CD8+ T cells from blood, taken from a patient treated with checkpoint blockade. The receptor set was obtained from a human donor with melanoma. Both conserved end residues are part of each CDR3. D genes are given only for firm matches. A clone size is listed for some rows: how often the clone was seen (once, few, many), or a class if it is expanded.

NA,TRBJ1-5,TRBV27,NA,TGTGCCAGCAGTTTATCTGCAGGGGCCTTTGGTTATAGCAATCAGCCCCAGCATTTT,CASSLSAGAFGYSNQPQHF
TRBD1,TRBJ2-5,TRBV2,NA,TGTGCCAGCAGCCAGGGGGCGGACAGTGAGGAGACCCAGTACTTC,CASSQGADSEETQYF
NA,TRBJ1-2,TRBV5-1,NA,TGCGCCAGCAGCTTGGGCGGGATCGATGGCTACACCTTC,CASSLGGIDGYTF
NA,TRBJ2-7,TRBV9,NA,TGTGCCAGCAGCGTAGCGGACTACGGCGAGCAGTACTTC,CASSVADYGEQYF
NA,TRBJ1-2,TRBV6-6,NA,TGTGCCAGCAGTCCGACTCTGCGGGCTAACTATGGCTACACCTTC,CASSPTLRANYGYTF
NA,TRBJ1-4,TRBV7-2,NA,TGTGCCAGCAGCTTAGGCAGGGGCGGCCAACTGTTTTTT,CASSLGRGGQLFF
NA,TRBJ2-1,TRBV11-1,once,TGTGCCAGCAGCTACAGCAGGAGTTCCTACAATGAGCAGTTCTTC,CASSYSRSSYNEQFF
NA,TRBJ1-1,TRBV28,NA,TGTGCCAGCAGTTTATTCCCCGGTTCGAACACTGAAGCTTTCTTT,CASSLFPGSNTEAFF
NA,TRBJ2-3,TRBV23-1,NA,TGCGCCAGCAGTCACACGGGGGCAGATACGCAGTATTTT,CASSHTGADTQYF
NA,TRBJ1-2,TRBV25-1,NA,TGTGCCACCTATTCGGGGTTTGGCTACACCTTC,CATYSGFGYTF
NA,TRBJ2-5,TRBV5-5,NA,TGTGCCAGCAGCTCCGAGCGGGCCCGCCAAGAGACCCAGTACTTC,CASSSERARQETQYF
NA,TRBJ1-4,TRBV5-4,NA,TGTGCCAGCAGTCGTAGGGGAGGTGCTAATGAAAAACTGTTTTTT,CASSRRGGANEKLFF
TRBD2,TRBJ2-7,TRBV28,NA,TGTGCCAGCAGTCCGGGACTATCCTACGAGCAGTACTTC,CASSPGLSYEQYF
TRBD2,TRBJ2-1,TRBV5-1,NA,TGCGCCAGCAGCTTGGGGTCTAGCGGGAGAATCAATGAGCAGTTCTTC,CASSLGSSGRINEQFF
TRBD1,TRBJ2-7,TRBV10-2,NA,TGCGCCAGTCAGACAGGGGAGGCCTACGAGCAGTACTTC,CASQTGEAYEQYF
TRBD1,TRBJ2-7,TRBV11-2,NA,TGTGCCAGCAGCCCAACCCCGGCGGACAGGGCGTACGAGCAGTACTTC,CASSPTPADRAYEQYF
TRBD2,TRBJ2-7,TRBV5-6,NA,TGTGCCAGCGGGGAGGGGACTAGCGGGAGTTCCTACGAGCAGTACTTC,CASGEGTSGSSYEQYF
NA,TRBJ1-2,TRBV2,NA,TGTGCCAGCAGTGAAGCGGGGGGCGGGTATGGCTACACCTTC,CASSEAGGGYGYTF
NA,TRBJ1-5,TRBV21-1,NA,TGTGCCAGCAGCAAAGGTTGGGACAGCAATCAGCCCCAGCATTTT,CASSKGWDSNQPQHF
NA,TRBJ2-1,TRBV4-1,NA,TGCGCCAGCAGCCAAGCAAGATGGAATGAGCAGTTCTTC,CASSQARWNEQFF
NA,TRBJ2-7,TRBV27,NA,TGTGCCAGCAGTTTCGCCTACGAGCAGTACTTC,CASSFAYEQYF
NA,TRBJ2-1,TRBV18,NA,TGTGCCAGCACAAGTGGTCGCGGAGGGCCCTACAATGAGCAGTTCTTC,CASTSGRGGPYNEQFF
TRBD2,TRBJ2-7,TRBV28,NA,TGTGCCAGCAGCTTTACCACAGGGACTAGCGGGAGAAGGTACGAGCAGTACTTC,CASSFTTGTSGRRYEQYF
NA,TRBJ2-7,TRBV11-1,once,TGTGCCAGCAGCCGACGTGGGGGTAATTCCAACGAGCAGTACTTC,CASSRRGGNSNEQYF
TRBD1,TRBJ2-4,TRBV27,NA,TGTGCCAGCAGTCTGAGACAGGGGAAAAACATTCAGTACTTC,CASSLRQGKNIQYF
TRBD2,TRBJ2-1,TRBV7-9,NA,TGTGCCAGCAGCGGTCCCTTGGGGGGGAGCTCCTACAATGAGCAGTTCTTC,CASSGPLGGSSYNEQFF
NA,TRBJ2-6,TRBV9,NA,TGTGCCAGCAGCGAGGGAGGGGGGCCCTCTGGGGCCAACGTCCTGACTTTC,CASSEGGGPSGANVLTF
TRBD2,TRBJ2-7,TRBV7-9,once,TGTGCCAGCAGCTTAACAATTGGACTAGGTCGAGTCGGCGAGCAGTACTTC,CASSLTIGLGRVGEQYF
NA,TRBJ2-7,TRBV7-6,NA,TGTGCCAGCAGCAGCGTGGGCCACGCTATCTACGAGCAGTACTTC,CASSSVGHAIYEQYF
TRBD2,TRBJ2-1,TRBV11-2,once,TGTGCCAGCAGACGGACTAGCGGGGGTGTTTGGGATGAGCAGTTCTTC,CASRRTSGGVWDEQFF
TRBD2,TRBJ2-1,TRBV7-6,NA,TGTGCCAGCAGCTCCGGGAGGTCCTACAATGAGCAGTTCTTC,CASSSGRSYNEQFF
NA,TRBJ2-1,TRBV27,NA,TGTGCCAGCAGTTTATCGGGCTATCCGAGCTCCTACAATGAGCAGTTCTTC,CASSLSGYPSSYNEQFF
TRBD2,TRBJ2-3,TRBV28,NA,TGTGCCAGCAGTTCCACAGGACTAGCGGGAGCAGATACGCAGTATTTT,CASSSTGLAGADTQYF
NA,TRBJ2-5,TRBV13,NA,TGTGCCAGCAGCTTAGGCCGGGGGAGTTGGCACTTC,CASSLGRGSWHF
NA,TRBJ2-1,TRBV4-1,once,TGCGCCAGCAGCCCTGCCCTAAGCGCCGACGGGGGCGAGCAGTTCTTC,CASSPALSADGGEQFF
NA,TRBJ2-7,TRBV5-1,NA,TGCGCCAGCAGCTGGGACAACTCCTACGAGCAGTACTTC,CASSWDNSYEQYF
TRBD1,TRBJ2-3,TRBV9,NA,TGTGCCAGCAGCGCACGGACAGGGGAGCGGGCAGATACGCAGTATTTT,CASSARTGERADTQYF
NA,TRBJ1-2,TRBV28,NA,TGTGCCAGCAGTCCAAACCCAGGGACGGCTTACTATGGCTACACCTTC,CASSPNPGTAYYGYTF
NA,TRBJ2-1,TRBV10-3,NA,TGTGCCATCAGTATCGGACAGAGCTCCTACAATGAGCAGTTCTTC,CAISIGQSSYNEQFF
TRBD1,TRBJ2-7,TRBV5-1,NA,TGCGCCAGCAGCTACGACAGGGTCTCCTACGAGCAGTACTTC,CASSYDRVSYEQYF
NA,TRBJ2-7,TRBV28,NA,TGTGCCAGCAGTACCTTCAGCTACGAGCAGTACTTC,CASSTFSYEQYF